This TCR beta chain was sequenced for a study of T-cell memory formation after mild COVID-19 (TCRdb year 2021). Background for the entire study: TCR sequence clusters from the two donors were found to be largely donor specific. Two young, previously healthy adult volunteers, one female and one male, were included in the cohort. In a couple of donors, T-cell clones that expanded and contracted after mild COVID-19 were followed by sequencing TCRalpha and TCRbeta repertoires longitudinally. What the study reported, not specific to this receptor: Contracting CD4+ clones turned up mainly in the CM and EM memory subsets, whereas EMRA was where CD8+ clones were enriched. Only a couple of mild cases were covered in the study, and larger cohorts including severe cases with pre-infection samples were considered necessary. Clones contracting from day 15 to 85 had balanced CD4/CD8 phenotypes, while a second wave expanding from day 15 to 37 was biased towards CD4+. SARS-CoV-2 specificity was not confirmed for the second-wave clones peaking on day 37. The detection of some responding clones in pre-infection memory suggests that pre-existing cross-reactive memory T cells joined the SARS-CoV-2 response.

Of note for this clonotype: There is no known antigen for this receptor. Base qualities are missing; no much larger clone stands one base away.

Ficoll-Paque density gradient centrifugation was used to isolate PBMCs. Sequencer: Illumina NovaSeq 6000. TCRalpha and TCRbeta cDNA libraries were built by 5'RACE with constant-segment primers, adding sample barcodes and unique molecular identifiers. Trizol reagent was used to extract RNA from every sample. Libraries were amplified in two PCR steps, with a second sample barcode and Illumina TruSeq adapters added in the second step. Sequencing of the libraries was done on an Illumina NovaSeq, producing 2 x 150 bp paired-end reads. On the authors' methods: Demultiplexing of reads and collapsing into UMI-guided consensus sequences were performed with migec v1.2.7. Using mixcr v2.1.11, UMI consensuses were aligned to TRA and TRB V and J templates and then assembled into clonotypes. A clonotype was counted as expanded or contracted only when both edgeR and NoisET called the clonotype significant, with the noise models trained on biological replicates. For edgeR calls, a false discovery rate-adjusted p below 0.01 and a log2 fold-change threshold of 1 were applied. As an exploratory analysis of dynamics, max-normalized trajectories of the 1000 most abundant clonotypes were examined with PCA combined with hierarchical clustering. Separately sequenced CD4+ and CD8+ repertoires were used to assign the CD4 or CD8 phenotype of responding clones. The public reads were reprocessed in TCRdb via fastp at Q25 and MiXCR, keeping in-frame beta chains. CDR3 protein duplicates are merged, each entry listing the most common genes and DNA. For this entry, the V and J calls and clone size follow TCRdb and not the study's own pipeline. The sample table contains approximately 560,000 distinct CDR3 sequences; only one count was recorded for roughly 17% of them. 8.1% of the sample lies in the top ten.

The CDR3, cysteine through phenylalanine, is 16 amino acids long. This entry keeps only the CDR3 DNA: 48 bases, framed from base 1. Sequences ENHRY (CDR1) and SYGVKD (CDR2) are obtained from the germline V gene. The junction carries 21 bases between V and J, which are trimmed by 7 bases and 6 bases respectively. The sequencing sample was made of PBMCs or a T cell subset sorted from them (not recorded which). The clonotype was recovered from an adult woman who had mild COVID-19 (a few samples of this study predate the infection). The sample titles of this study are shuffled in the database, so cell type and time point are left out; the donor was told from shared clones. The chain uses TRBV10-3 and TRBJ1-4; the D gene cannot be named for sure. In nucleotides, the sequence is TGTGCCATCAAAGGCCGCATGGGTAGGGATGATGAAAAACTGTTTTTT. Translated, this is CAIKGRMGRDDEKLFF.